These 9 T cell receptor beta chains originate from one sample sequenced in a study of CD4+ T cells in melanoma. The method was immunoSEQ multiplex PCR; TCRdb's version includes in-frame clones alone and lacks a portion of them. The sample lists around 13,000 clones; approximately 73% were seen once. The sequenced sample was cells from a culture (not recorded whether cultured in vitro). Receptors were obtained from a human donor with melanoma.

This clone was seen a handful of times. The germline gene is not matched at one end of the junction; a read error may be the cause. The J gene is TRBJ1-2, the V gene TRBV2; D perhaps matches TRBD1 (5 bases). The CDR3 length is 13 residues. Germline loops: CDR1 SNHLY, CDR2 FYNNEI. The CDR3 reads CASSEGRAYGYTF. CDR3 sequence (DNA): TGTGCCAGCAGCGAAGGCAGGGCCTATGGCTACACCTTC. Using reference TRBV2 and TRBJ1-2 for the parts outside the CDR3, the full variable domain is EPEVTQTPSHQVTQMGQEVILRCVPISNHLYFYWYRQILGQKVEFLVSFYNNEISEKSEIFDDQFSVERPDGSNFTLKIRSTKLEDSAMYFCASSEGRAYGYTFGSGTRLTVV.

This rearrangement joins TRBV7-6 to TRBJ1-3, with TRBD1 matching over 7 bases. The CDR3 length is 14 residues. CDR1 is SGHVS, CDR2 FNYEAQ, per germline. V was pared by 4 bases and J by 1 base, with 1 base of the junction left unmatched. The CDR3 bases are TGTGCCAGCAGCTGGACAGGATCTGGAAACACCATATATTTT. Translation gives CASSWTGSGNTIYF. Drawing the rest from reference TRBV7-6 and TRBJ1-3, the complete variable domain is GAGVSQSPRYKVTKRGQDVALRCDPISGHVSLYWYRQALGQGPEFLTYFNYEAQQDKSGLPNDRFSAERPEGSISTLTIQRTEQRDSAMYRCASSWTGSGNTIYFGEGSWLTVV.

This clone showed up just a few times. The chain uses TRBV18 and TRBJ2-2; D remains unclear. Trimming cost V 8 bases and J 4 bases, with 5 bases left between them. Germline V gene sequence: CDR1 KGHSH, CDR2 LQKENI. The CDR3 totals 11 residues. CDR3 coding DNA: TGTGCCAGCGGAGCCACCGGGGAGCTGTTTTTT. Translation: CASGATGELFF.

The chain employs TRBV7-2 and TRBJ2-3; 9 bases align to TRBD2. CDR1 is SGHTA, CDR2 FQGNSA, per germline. V was clipped by 4 bases and J by 11 bases; unmatched bases: 13. This CDR3 has 15 residues. CDR3 in DNA: TGTGCCAGCAGCTATCTAGGGGCGGGGGGGCTCGTGCAGTATTTT. Protein: CASSYLGAGGLVQYF.

CDR3 amino acids: CASSEWLASYNEQFF. The CDR3 bases are TGTGCCAGCAGTGAATGGCTAGCGAGCTACAATGAGCAGTTCTTC. V gene TRBV2 combines with J gene TRBJ2-1, with D maybe TRBD2 (6 bases). The germline V gene has CDR1 SNHLY and CDR2 FYNNEI. V lost 2 bases to trimming and J lost 3 bases, with 11 bases between them. The CDR3 has 15 amino acids.

This clone was recorded a few times. Other DNA sequences in this specimen translate into the identical CDR3. The J gene is TRBJ2-5, the V gene TRBV15; D is undetermined. With 0 bases removed from V and 2 bases from J, the gap between germline ends came to 7 bases. This CDR3 region has 14 residues. Germline CDR1 reads LNHNV; CDR2 reads YYDKDF (reference sequence). CDR3 in amino acids: CATSRDAGQETQYF. DNA for the CDR3: TGTGCCACCAGCAGAGACGCCGGGCAAGAGACCCAGTACTTC.

The V and J genes are TRBV5-4 and TRBJ2-5; 8 bases fit TRBD2. CDR1 is SGHNT and CDR2 is YYREEE in the germline V gene (reference sequence). Trimming removed 4 bases from V and 5 bases from J; junction bases left unmatched: 7. The CDR3 totals 14 residues. CDR3 sequence (DNA): TGTGCCAGCAGCCTGACGGGGGGGCGTGAGACCCAGTACTTC. The encoded protein is CASSLTGGRETQYF.

J is TRBJ1-1 and V is TRBV15; TRBD1 might be the D (5 bases). The CDR3 runs 13 residues. V shed 8 bases and J shed 1 base, with 11 bases lying between them. The germline V gene has CDR1 LNHNV and CDR2 YYDKDF (reference sequence). This CDR3 is CATGGEQNTEAFF. CDR3 nucleotide sequence: TGTGCCACCGGGGGGGAACAGAACACTGAAGCTTTCTTT.

V gene TRBV5-5 combines with J gene TRBJ1-6; tentatively, D is TRBD1 (6 bases). Germline V gene lookup returns CDR1 SGHKS and CDR2 YYEKEE (reference sequence). V was cut by 1 base and J by 0 bases, with 8 bases left in between. This CDR3 comprises 16 residues. CDR3 protein: CASSLRGSSYNSPLHF. The CDR3 nucleotides read TGTGCCAGCAGCTTGAGGGGGAGCTCCTATAATTCACCCCTCCACTTT.